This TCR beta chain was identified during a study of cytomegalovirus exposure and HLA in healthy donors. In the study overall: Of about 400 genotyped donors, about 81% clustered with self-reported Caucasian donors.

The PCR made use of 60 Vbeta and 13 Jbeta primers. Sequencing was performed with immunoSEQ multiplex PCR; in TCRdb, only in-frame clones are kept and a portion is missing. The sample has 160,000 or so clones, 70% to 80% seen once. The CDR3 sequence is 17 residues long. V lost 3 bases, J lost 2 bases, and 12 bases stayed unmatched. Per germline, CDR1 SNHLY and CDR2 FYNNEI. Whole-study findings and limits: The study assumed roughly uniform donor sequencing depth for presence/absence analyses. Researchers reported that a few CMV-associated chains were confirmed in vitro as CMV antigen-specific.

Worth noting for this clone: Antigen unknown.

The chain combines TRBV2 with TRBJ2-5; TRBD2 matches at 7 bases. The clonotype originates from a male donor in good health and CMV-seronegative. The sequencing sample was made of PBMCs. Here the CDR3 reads CASSDQGAGRPQETQYF. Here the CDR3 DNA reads TGTGCCAGCAGTGATCAGGGAGCGGGACGACCTCAAGAGACCCAGTACTTC. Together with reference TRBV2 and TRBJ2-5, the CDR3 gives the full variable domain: EPEVTQTPSHQVTQMGQEVILRCVPISNHLYFYWYRQILGQKVEFLVSFYNNEISEKSEIFDDQFSVERPDGSNFTLKIRSTKLEDSAMYFCASSDQGAGRPQETQYFGPGTRLLVL.